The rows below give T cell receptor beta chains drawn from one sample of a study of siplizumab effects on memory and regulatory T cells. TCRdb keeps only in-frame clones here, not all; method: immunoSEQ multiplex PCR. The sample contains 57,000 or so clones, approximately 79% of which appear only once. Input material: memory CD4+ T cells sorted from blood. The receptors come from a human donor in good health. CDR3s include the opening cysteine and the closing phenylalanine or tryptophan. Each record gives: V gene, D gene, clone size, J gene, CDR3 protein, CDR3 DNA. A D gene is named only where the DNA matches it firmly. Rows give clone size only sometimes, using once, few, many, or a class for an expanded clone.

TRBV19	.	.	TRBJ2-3	CATAAGYSTDTQYF	TGTGCCACCGCGGCGGGTTATAGCACAGATACGCAGTATTTT
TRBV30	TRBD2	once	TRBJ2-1	CAWSPSPLADKPSSYNEQFF	TGTGCCTGGAGCCCTAGCCCGCTAGCGGACAAACCTTCCTCCTACAATGAGCAGTTCTTC
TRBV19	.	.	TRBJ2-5	CASSWGAGIQETQYF	TGTGCCAGTAGTTGGGGGGCAGGAATCCAAGAGACCCAGTACTTC
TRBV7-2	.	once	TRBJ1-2	CASSPRDGYGYTF	TGTGCCAGCAGCCCGAGGGACGGGTATGGCTACACCTTC
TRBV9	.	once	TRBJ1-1	CASSVTLDTEAFF	TGTGCCAGCAGCGTAACTCTAGACACTGAAGCTTTCTTT
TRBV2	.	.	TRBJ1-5	CASSLEGMSNQPQHF	TGTGCCAGCAGTCTTGAGGGGATGAGCAATCAGCCCCAGCATTTT
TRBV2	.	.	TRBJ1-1	CASVRIASGSEAFF	TGTGCCAGCGTGAGGATAGCCTCGGGGTCTGAAGCTTTCTTT
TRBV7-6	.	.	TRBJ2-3	CASRQTSTDTQYF	TGTGCCAGCAGACAAACGAGCACAGATACGCAGTATTTT
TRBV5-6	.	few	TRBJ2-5	CASSWGLSQETQYF	TGTGCCAGCAGCTGGGGGCTAAGTCAAGAGACCCAGTACTTC
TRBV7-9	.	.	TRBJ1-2	CASSLESRNYGYTF	TGTGCCAGCAGCTTAGAGAGCAGAAACTATGGCTACACCTTC
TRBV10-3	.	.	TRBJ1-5	CAISEGRSNQPQHF	TGTGCCATCAGTGAAGGCAGGAGCAATCAGCCCCAGCATTTT
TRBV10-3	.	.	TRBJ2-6	CAISGSGSLSSGANVLTF	TGTGCCATCAGTGGCTCCGGGTCCCTGAGCTCTGGGGCCAACGTCCTGACTTTC
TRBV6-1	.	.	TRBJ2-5	CASSVIGETQYF	TGTGCCAGCAGTGTGATAGGAGAGACCCAGTACTTC
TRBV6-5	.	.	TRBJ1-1	CASSYLPLGDTEAFF	TGTGCCAGCAGTTACCTACCCCTTGGGGACACTGAAGCTTTCTTT
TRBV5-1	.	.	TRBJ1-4	CASRTAPGANEKLFF	TGCGCCAGCAGGACAGCCCCGGGGGCTAATGAAAAACTGTTTTTT
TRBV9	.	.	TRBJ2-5	CASSVGIADQETQYF	TGTGCCAGCAGCGTAGGTATAGCGGACCAAGAGACCCAGTACTTC
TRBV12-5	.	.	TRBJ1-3	CASGLSATLSGNTIYF	TGTGCTAGTGGTCTTTCAGCAACCCTCTCTGGAAACACCATATATTTT
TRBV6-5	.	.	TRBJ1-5	CASSYSRGGQPQHF	TGTGCCAGCAGTTACTCCCGGGGTGGTCAGCCCCAGCATTTT
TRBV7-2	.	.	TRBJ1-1	CASSGGVSEAFF	TGTGCCAGCAGCGGGGGCGTCTCTGAAGCTTTCTTT
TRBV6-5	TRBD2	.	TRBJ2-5	CASSPGLAGQTQYF	TGTGCCAGCAGTCCGGGACTAGCGGGTCAGACCCAGTACTTC
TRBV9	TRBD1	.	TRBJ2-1	CASSPRTGGSYNEQFF	TGTGCCAGCAGCCCTCGGACAGGAGGCTCCTACAATGAGCAGTTCTTC
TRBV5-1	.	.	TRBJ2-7	CASSLVPGDSYEQYF	TGCGCCAGCAGCTTGGTCCCAGGCGACTCCTACGAGCAGTACTTC
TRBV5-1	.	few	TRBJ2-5	CASSLLPRSQETQYF	TGCGCCAGCAGCTTGTTACCACGCAGCCAAGAGACCCAGTACTTC
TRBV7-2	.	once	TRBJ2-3	CASSLDGPTDTQYF	TGTGCCAGCAGCTTAGACGGCCCTACAGATACGCAGTATTTT